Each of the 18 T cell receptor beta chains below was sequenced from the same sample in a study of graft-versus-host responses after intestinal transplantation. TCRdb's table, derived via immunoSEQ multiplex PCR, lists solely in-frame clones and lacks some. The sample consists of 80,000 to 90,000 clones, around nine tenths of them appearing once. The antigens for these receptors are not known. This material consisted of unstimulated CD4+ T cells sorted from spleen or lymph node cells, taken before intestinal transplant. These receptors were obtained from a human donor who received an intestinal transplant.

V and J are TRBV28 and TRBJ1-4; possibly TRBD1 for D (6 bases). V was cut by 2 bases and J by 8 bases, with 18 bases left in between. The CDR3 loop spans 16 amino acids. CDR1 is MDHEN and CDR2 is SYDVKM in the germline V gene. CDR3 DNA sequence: TGTGCCAGCAGTTTAGCGGGGGGGCGCACACAAGAAAAACTGTTTTTT. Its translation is CASSLAGGRTQEKLFF.

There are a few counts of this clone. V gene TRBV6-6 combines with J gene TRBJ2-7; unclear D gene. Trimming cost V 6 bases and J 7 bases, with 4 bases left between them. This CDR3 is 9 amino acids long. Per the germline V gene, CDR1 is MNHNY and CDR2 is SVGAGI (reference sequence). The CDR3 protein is CASSPEQYF. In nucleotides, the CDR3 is TGTGCCAGCAGCCCTGAGCAGTACTTC.

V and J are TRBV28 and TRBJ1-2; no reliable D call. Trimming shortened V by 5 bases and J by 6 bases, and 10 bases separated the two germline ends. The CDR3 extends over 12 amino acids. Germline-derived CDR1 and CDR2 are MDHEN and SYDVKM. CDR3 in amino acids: CASSKSLNGYTF. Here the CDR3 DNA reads TGTGCCAGCAGTAAAAGTCTCAATGGCTACACCTTC.

The CDR3 protein is CAISTITGGFEQYF. CDR3 nucleotide sequence: TGTGCCATCAGTACCATAACGGGGGGGTTCGAGCAGTACTTC. This chain links TRBV10-3 with TRBJ2-7, with 8 bases aligning to TRBD2. The germline V gene has CDR1 ENHRY and CDR2 SYGVKD. V shed 5 bases, J shed 6 bases, and the junction held 9 bases outside the gene matches. The CDR3 has 14 residues.

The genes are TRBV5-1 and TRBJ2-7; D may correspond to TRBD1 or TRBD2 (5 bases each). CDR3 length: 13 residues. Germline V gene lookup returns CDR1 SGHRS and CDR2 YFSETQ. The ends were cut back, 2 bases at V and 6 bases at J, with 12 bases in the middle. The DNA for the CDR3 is TGCGCCAGCAGCTTAGGGGCTGGGGGCGAGCAGTACTTC. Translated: CASSLGAGGEQYF.

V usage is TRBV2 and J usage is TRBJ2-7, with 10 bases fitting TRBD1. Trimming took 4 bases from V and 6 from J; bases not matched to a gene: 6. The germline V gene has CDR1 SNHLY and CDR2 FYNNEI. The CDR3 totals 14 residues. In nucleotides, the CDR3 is TGTGCCAGCAGTGTAGACAGGGGGCTAATCGAGCAGTACTTC. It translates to CASSVDRGLIEQYF.

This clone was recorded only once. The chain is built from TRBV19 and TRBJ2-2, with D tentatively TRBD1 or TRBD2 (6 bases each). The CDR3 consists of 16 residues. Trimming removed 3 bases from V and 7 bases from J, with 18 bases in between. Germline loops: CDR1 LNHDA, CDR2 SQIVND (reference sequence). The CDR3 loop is CASSINSGGQSGELFF. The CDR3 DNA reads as TGTGCCAGTAGTATCAATTCTGGGGGGCAAAGCGGGGAGCTGTTTTTT.

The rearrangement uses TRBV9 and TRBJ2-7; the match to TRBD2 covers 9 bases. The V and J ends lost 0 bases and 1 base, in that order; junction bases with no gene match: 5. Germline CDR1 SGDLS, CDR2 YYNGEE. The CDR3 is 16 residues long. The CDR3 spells CASSVGAGGSSYEQYF. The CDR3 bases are TGTGCCAGCAGCGTAGGAGCGGGAGGATCATCCTACGAGCAGTACTTC.

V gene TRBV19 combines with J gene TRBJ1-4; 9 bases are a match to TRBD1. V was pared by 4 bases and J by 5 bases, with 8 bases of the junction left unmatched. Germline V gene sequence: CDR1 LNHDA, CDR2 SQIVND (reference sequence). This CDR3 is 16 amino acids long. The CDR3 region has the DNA TGTGCCAGTAGTAGACCCGGGACAGGGCGCAATGAAAAACTGTTTTTT. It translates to CASSRPGTGRNEKLFF.

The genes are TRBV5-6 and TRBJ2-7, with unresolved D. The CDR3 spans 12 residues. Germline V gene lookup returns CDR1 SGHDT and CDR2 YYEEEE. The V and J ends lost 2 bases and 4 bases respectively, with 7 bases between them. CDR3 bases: TGTGCCAGCAGCTTAATGGGATACGAGCAGTACTTC. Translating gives CASSLMGYEQYF.

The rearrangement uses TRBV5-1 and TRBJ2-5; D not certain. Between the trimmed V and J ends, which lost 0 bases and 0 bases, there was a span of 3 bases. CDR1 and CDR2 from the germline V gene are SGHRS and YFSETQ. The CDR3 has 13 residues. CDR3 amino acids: CASSLEYQETQYF. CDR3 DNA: TGCGCCAGCAGCTTGGAATACCAAGAGACCCAGTACTTC.

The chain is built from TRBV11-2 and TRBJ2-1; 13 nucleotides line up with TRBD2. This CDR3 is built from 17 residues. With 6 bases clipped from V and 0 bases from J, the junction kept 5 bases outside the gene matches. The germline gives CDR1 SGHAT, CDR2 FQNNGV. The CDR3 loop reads CASRGTSGVSSYNEQFF. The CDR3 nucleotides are TGTGCCAGCAGGGGGACTAGCGGGGTTAGCTCCTACAATGAGCAGTTCTTC. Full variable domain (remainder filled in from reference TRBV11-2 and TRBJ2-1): EAGVAQSPRYKIIEKRQSVAFWCNPISGHATLYWYQQILGQGPKLLIQFQNNGVVDDSQLPKDRFSAERLKGVDSTLKIQPAKLEDSAVYLCASRGTSGVSSYNEQFFGPGTRLTVL.

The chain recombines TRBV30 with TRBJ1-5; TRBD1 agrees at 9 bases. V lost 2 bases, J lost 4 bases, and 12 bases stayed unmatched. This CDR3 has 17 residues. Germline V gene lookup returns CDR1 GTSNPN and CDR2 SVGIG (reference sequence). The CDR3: CAWSQFPGTGKNQPQHF. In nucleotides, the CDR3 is TGTGCCTGGAGTCAGTTTCCCGGGACAGGGAAAAATCAGCCCCAGCATTTT.

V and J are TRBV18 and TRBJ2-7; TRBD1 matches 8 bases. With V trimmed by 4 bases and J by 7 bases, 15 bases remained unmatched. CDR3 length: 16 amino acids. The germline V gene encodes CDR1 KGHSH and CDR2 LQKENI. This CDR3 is CASSLVGQGAVLEQYF. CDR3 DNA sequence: TGTGCCAGCTCACTCGTCGGACAGGGAGCAGTGTTGGAGCAGTACTTC.

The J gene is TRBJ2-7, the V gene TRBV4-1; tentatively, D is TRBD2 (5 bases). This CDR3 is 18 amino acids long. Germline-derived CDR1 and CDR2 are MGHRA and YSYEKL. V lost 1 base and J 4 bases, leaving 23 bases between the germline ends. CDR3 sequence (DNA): TGCGCCAGCAGCCAAGGTATCAGTCAGAAGCGGTCGATGTACGAGCAGTACTTC. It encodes CASSQGISQKRSMYEQYF.

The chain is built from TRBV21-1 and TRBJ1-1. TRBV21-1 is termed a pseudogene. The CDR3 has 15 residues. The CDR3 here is CATRRAPYLNTEAFF. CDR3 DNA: TGTGCCACCAGAAGGGCCCCGTACCTGAACACTGAAGCTTTCTTT.

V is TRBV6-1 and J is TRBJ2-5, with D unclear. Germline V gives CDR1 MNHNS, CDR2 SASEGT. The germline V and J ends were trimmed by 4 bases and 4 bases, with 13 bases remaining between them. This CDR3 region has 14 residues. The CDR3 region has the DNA TGTGCCAGCAGTGTTTACCGGGCCGGAGAGACCCAGTACTTC. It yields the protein CASSVYRAGETQYF.

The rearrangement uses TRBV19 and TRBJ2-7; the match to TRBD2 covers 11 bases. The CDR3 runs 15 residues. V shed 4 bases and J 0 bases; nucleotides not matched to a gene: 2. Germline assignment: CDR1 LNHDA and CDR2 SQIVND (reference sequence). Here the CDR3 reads CASSRGTSGSYEQYF. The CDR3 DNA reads TGTGCCAGTAGTAGGGGGACTAGCGGCTCCTACGAGCAGTACTTC.